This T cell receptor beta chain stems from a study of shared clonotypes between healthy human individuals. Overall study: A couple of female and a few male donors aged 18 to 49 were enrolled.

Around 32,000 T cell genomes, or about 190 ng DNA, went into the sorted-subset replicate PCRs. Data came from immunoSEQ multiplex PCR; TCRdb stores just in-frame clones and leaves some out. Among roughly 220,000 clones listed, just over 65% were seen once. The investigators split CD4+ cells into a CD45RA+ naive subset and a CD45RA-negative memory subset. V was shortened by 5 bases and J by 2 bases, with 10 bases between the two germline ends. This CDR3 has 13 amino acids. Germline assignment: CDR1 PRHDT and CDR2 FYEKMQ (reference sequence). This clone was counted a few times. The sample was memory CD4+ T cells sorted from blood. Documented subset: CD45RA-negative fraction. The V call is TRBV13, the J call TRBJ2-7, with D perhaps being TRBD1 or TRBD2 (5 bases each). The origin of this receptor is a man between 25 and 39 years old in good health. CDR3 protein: CASSLRDAYEQYF. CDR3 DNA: TGTGCCAGCAGCCTCCGGGACGCCTACGAGCAGTACTTC.